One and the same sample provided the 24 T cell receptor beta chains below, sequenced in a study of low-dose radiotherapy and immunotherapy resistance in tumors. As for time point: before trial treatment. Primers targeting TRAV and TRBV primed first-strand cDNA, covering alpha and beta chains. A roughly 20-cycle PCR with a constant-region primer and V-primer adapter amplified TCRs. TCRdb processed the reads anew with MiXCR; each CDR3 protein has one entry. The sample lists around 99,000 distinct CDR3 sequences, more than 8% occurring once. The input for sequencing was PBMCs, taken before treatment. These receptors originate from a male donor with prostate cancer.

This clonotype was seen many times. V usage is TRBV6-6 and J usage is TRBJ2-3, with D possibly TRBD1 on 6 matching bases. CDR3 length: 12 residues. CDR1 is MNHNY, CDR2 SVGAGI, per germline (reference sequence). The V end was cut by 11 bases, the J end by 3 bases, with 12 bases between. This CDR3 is CAGSGVTDTQYF. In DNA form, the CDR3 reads TGTGCCGGGTCAGGGGTAACAGATACGCAGTATTTT.

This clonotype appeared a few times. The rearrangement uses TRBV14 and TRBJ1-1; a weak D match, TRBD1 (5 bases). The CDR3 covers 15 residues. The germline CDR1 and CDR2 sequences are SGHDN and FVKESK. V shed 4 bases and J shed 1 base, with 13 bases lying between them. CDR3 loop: CASSPMGLKNTEAFF. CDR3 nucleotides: TGTGCCAGCAGCCCTATGGGGCTAAAGAACACTGAAGCTTTCTTT.

CDR3 sequence: CATSEGGFGANVLTF. The CDR3 DNA follows: TGTGCCACCAGTGAAGGAGGGTTCGGGGCCAACGTCCTGACTTTC. The V call is TRBV24-1, the J call TRBJ2-6, with a weak D call TRBD2 (6 bases). Trimming removed 4 bases from V and 4 bases from J, with 10 bases in between. CDR3 length: 15 residues. In germline, CDR1 is KGHDR, CDR2 SFDVKD.

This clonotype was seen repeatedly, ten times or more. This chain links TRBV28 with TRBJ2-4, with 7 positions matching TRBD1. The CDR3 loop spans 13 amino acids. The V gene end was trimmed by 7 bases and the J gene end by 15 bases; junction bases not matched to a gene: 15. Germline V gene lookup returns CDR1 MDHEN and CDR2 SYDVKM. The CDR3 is CASTFGDRDVRYF. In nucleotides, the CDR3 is TGTGCCAGCACCTTCGGAGACAGGGATGTAAGGTACTTC.

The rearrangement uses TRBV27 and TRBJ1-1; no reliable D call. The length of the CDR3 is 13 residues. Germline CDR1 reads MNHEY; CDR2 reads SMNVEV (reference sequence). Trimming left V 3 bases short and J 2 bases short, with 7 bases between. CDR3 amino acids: CASSFWQNTEAFF. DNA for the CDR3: TGTGCCAGCAGTTTCTGGCAAAACACTGAAGCTTTCTTT.

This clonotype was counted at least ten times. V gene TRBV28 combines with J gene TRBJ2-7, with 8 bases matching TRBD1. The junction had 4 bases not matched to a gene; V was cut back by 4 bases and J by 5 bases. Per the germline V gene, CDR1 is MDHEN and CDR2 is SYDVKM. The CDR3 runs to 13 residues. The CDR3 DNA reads TGTGCCAGCAGTTCGGACAGGGACCACGAGCAGTACTTC. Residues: CASSSDRDHEQYF.

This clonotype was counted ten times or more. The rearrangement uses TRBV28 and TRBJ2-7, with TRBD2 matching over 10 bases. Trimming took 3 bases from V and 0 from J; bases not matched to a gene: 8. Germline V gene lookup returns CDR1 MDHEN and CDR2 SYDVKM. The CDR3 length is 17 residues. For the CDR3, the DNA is TGTGCCAGCAGTTTCCCCGGACTAGCGGTTAGCTCCTACGAGCAGTACTTC. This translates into CASSFPGLAVSSYEQYF.

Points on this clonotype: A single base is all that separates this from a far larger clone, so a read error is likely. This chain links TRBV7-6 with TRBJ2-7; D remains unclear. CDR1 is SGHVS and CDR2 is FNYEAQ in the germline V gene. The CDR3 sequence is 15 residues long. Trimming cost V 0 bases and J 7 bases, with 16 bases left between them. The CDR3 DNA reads TGTGCCAGCAGCTTAGCTGCAGGCCCCTACAATGAGCAGTACTTC. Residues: CASSLAAGPYNEQYF.

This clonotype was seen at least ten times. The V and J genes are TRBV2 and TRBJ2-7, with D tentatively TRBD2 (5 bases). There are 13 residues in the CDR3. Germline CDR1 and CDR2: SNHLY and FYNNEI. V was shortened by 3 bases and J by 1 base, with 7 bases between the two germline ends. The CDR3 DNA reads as TGTGCCAGCAGTGAGTGGGAGTCCTACGAGCAGTACTTC. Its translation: CASSEWESYEQYF.

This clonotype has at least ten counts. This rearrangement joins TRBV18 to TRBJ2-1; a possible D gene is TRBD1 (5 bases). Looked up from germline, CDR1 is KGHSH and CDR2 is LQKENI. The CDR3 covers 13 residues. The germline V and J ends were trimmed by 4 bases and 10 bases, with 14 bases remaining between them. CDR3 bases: TGTGCCAGCTCACAGTCCGTCAGGGTCGAGCAGTTCTTC. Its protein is CASSQSVRVEQFF.

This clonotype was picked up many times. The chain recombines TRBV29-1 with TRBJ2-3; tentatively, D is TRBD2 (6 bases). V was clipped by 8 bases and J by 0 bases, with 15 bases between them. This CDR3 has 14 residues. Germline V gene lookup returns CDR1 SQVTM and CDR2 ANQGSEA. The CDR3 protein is CSHAPGTSTDTQYF. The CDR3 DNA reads TGCAGCCACGCCCCGGGGACTAGCACAGATACGCAGTATTTT.

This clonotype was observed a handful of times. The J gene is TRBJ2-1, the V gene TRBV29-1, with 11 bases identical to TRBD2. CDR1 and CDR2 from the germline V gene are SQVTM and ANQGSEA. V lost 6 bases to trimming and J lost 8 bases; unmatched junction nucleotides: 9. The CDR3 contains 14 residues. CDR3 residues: CSVLSGRAGDEQFF. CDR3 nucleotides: TGCAGCGTCCTTAGCGGGAGGGCCGGGGATGAGCAGTTCTTC.

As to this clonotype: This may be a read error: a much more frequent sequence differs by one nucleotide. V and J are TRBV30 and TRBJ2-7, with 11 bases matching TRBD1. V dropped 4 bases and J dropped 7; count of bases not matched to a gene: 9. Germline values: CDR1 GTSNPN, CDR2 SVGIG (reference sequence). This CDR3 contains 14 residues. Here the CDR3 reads CAWTRDRGFGEQYV. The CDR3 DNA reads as TGTGCCTGGACCAGGGACAGGGGGTTTGGGGAGCAGTACGTC.

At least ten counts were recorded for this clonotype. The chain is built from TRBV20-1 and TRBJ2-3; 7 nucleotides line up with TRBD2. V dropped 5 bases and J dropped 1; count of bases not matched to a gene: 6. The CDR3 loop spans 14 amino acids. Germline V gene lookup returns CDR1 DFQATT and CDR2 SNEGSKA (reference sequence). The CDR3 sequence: CSAGSGKGTDTQYF. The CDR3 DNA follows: TGCAGTGCTGGGAGCGGGAAGGGCACAGATACGCAGTATTTT.

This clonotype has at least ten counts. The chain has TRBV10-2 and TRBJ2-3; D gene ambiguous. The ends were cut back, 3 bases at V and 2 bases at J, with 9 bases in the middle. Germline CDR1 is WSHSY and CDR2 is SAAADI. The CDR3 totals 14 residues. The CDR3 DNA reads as TGCGCCAGCAGTGATGGAGTTCACACAGATACGCAGTATTTT. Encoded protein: CASSDGVHTDTQYF.

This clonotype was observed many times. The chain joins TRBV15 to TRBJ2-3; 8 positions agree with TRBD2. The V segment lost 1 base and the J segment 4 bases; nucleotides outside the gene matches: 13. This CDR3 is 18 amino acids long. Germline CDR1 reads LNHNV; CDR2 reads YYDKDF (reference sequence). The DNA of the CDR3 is TGTGCCACCAGCAGAGGCCTGACTAGCGTGAGGGGATCAGATACGCAGTATTTT. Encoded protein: CATSRGLTSVRGSDTQYF.

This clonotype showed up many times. The CDR3 reads CSVEPRGRAYNEQFF. For the CDR3, the DNA is TGCAGCGTTGAACCCCGCGGGAGGGCCTACAATGAGCAGTTCTTC. V usage is TRBV29-1 and J usage is TRBJ2-1; 9 bases line up with TRBD2. Germline CDR1 is SQVTM and CDR2 is ANQGSEA. The CDR3 consists of 15 residues. V lost 2 bases to trimming and J lost 2 bases; unmatched junction nucleotides: 4.

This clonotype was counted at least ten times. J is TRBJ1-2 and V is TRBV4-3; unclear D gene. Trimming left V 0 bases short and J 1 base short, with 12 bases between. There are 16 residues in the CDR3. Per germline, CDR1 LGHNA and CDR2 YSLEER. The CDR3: CASSQDWHSDNYGYTF. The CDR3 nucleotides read TGCGCCAGCAGCCAAGATTGGCACAGCGATAACTATGGCTACACCTTC.

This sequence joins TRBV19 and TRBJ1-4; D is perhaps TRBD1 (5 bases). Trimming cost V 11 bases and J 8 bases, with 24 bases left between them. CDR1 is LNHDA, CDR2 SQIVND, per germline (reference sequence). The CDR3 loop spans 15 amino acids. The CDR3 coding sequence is TGTGCCTCTAGACCTCCTGCAGGGAGAGGAGAAAAACTGTTTTTT. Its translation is CASRPPAGRGEKLFF.

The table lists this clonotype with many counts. The CDR3 DNA reads TGTGCCAGCAGTTCCCCGGACCGGAAGGGAGAGACCCAGTACTTC. It codes for CASSSPDRKGETQYF. The chain couples TRBV28 to TRBJ2-5; D is undetermined. Trimming removed 4 bases from V and 4 bases from J, with 16 bases in between. The CDR3 sequence is 15 residues long. Looked up from germline, CDR1 is MDHEN and CDR2 is SYDVKM.

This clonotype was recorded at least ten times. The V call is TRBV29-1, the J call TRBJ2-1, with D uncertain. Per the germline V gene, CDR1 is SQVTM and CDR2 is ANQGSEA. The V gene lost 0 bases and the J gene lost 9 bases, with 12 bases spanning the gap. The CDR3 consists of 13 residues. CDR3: CSVEDTTRTEQFF. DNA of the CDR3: TGCAGCGTTGAAGATACCACAAGGACTGAGCAGTTCTTC.

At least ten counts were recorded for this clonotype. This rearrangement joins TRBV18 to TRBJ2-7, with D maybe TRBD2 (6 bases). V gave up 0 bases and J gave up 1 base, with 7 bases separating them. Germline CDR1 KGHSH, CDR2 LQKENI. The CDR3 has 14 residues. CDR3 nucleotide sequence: TGTGCCAGCTCACCACCGGGGGGTTCCTACGAGCAGTACTTC. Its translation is CASSPPGGSYEQYF.

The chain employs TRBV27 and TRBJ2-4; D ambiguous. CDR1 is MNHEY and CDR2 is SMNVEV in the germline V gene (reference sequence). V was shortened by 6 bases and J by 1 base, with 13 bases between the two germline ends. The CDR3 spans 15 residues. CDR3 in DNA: TGTGCCAGCAGGACCGTAGCTGAGGCCAAAAACATTCAGTACTTC. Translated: CASRTVAEAKNIQYF.

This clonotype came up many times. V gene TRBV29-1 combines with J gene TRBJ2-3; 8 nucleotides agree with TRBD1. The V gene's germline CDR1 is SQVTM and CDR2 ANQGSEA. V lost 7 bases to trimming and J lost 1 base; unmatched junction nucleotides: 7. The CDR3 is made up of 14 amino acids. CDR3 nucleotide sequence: TGCAGCGCCGACGGACAGGGAGGCACAGATACGCAGTATTTT. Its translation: CSADGQGGTDTQYF.